This entry lists 16 T cell receptor beta chains sequenced from one sample in a study of glioma-infiltrating T cells (dated by TCRdb to between 2015 and 2016). Sequencing instrument: Illumina MiSeq. The iRepertoire nested amplicon-rescue multiplex PCR (arm-PCR) platform was used to amplify TCR alpha and beta CDR3 regions from RNA. TCRdb took the public reads, trimmed them with fastp at Q25, ran MiXCR for clone calling and kept in-frame beta chains. Every entry covers one CDR3 protein and lists the most common genes and DNA from its rows. This sample is represented by 100,000 to 150,000 distinct CDR3 sequences; around 23% of them were singletons. Of the sample, roughly 29% falls within the top ten clones. Sequencing was carried out using glioma tissue, nonneoplastic brain tissue, or PBMCs (not recorded which). Receptors were obtained from a human donor with low-grade glioma or glioblastoma, undergoing nonglioma brain surgery, or in good health (not recorded which).

This clonotype was counted a few times. The chain carries TRBV7-6 and TRBJ2-1; TRBD2 aligns across 9 bases. Trimming cost V 5 bases and J 6 bases; bases outside gene matches: 11. The CDR3 contains 16 residues. Germline V gene sequence: CDR1 SGHVS, CDR2 FNYEAQ. CDR3 sequence (DNA): TGTGCCAGCAGCCGGCATGCGGGGGGGCCGGGCAATGAGCAGTTCTTC. This codes for CASSRHAGGPGNEQFF.

This clonotype is a singleton in its sample. The chain joins TRBV7-2 to TRBJ2-1; 8 bases align to TRBD1. CDR1 SGHTA and CDR2 FQGNSA come from the germline V gene. The CDR3 spans 15 residues. With 5 bases clipped from V and 3 bases from J, the junction kept 6 bases outside the gene matches. The CDR3 region is CASSRNRGDYNEQFF. The CDR3 nucleotides read TGTGCCAGCAGCCGCAACAGGGGGGACTACAATGAGCAGTTCTTC.

This clonotype was seen at least ten times. The gene calls are TRBV6-1 and TRBJ1-2, with TRBD1 matching over 8 bases. V lost 6 bases to trimming and J lost 7 bases; unmatched junction nucleotides: 7. Germline-derived CDR1 and CDR2 are MNHNS and SASEGT. This CDR3 region has 13 residues. The DNA of the CDR3 is TGTGCCAGCAGAGACGACAGGGGCATTGGCTACACCTTC. Its translation: CASRDDRGIGYTF.

This clonotype was recorded at least ten times. The rearrangement joins TRBV27 to TRBJ1-5; a possible D gene is TRBD1 (6 bases). Trimming stripped 2 bases from V and 8 bases from J, with 13 bases between. The germline V gene has CDR1 MNHEY and CDR2 SMNVEV (reference sequence). This CDR3 has 14 amino acids. DNA for the CDR3: TGTGCCAGCAGTTTAATGCGGGGGCTCGAGCCCCAGCATTTT. This encodes CASSLMRGLEPQHF.

V is TRBV19 and J is TRBJ1-1, with D maybe TRBD1 (5 bases). Germline loops: CDR1 LNHDA, CDR2 SQIVND (reference sequence). Trimming removed 9 bases from V and 0 bases from J, with 14 bases in between. The CDR3 spans 14 residues. The CDR3 bases are TGTGCCAGCGGGGGGACGGGGCTGAACACTGAAGCTTTCTTT. Its translation is CASGGTGLNTEAFF.

This clonotype was observed many times. This chain uses TRBV28 with TRBJ2-1; the D is unclear. The CDR3 extends over 15 amino acids. The ends were cut back, 6 bases at V and 4 bases at J, with 16 bases in the middle. Looked up from germline, CDR1 is MDHEN and CDR2 is SYDVKM. For the CDR3, the DNA is TGTGCCAGCAGATTACAGCACCAATCGTACAATGAGCAGTTCTTC. Encoded protein: CASRLQHQSYNEQFF.

This clonotype was detected only a few times. V usage is TRBV7-9 and J usage is TRBJ2-5; no definite D call. Germline V gene data show CDR1 as SEHNR and CDR2 as FQNEAQ (reference sequence). The CDR3 loop spans 14 amino acids. The germline V and J ends were trimmed by 3 bases and 1 base, with 9 bases remaining between them. The CDR3 protein is CASSFLRAQETQYF. The CDR3 DNA follows: TGTGCCAGCAGCTTCCTTCGTGCCCAAGAGACCCAGTACTTC.

Many counts were recorded for this clonotype. The genes are TRBV2 and TRBJ1-2; D is unclear. Germline lookup yields CDR1 SNHLY and CDR2 FYNNEI. V dropped 6 bases and J dropped 5 bases, with 13 bases sitting between them. CDR3 length equals 13 residues. The DNA of the CDR3 is TGTGCCAGCAGGAGTGGGATGGAGTATGGCTACACCTTC. This codes for CASRSGMEYGYTF.

The CDR3 DNA reads as TGTGCCACCAGCAGAGATCGAGGGACTAGCGGGGATAATGAGCAGTTCTTC. It specifies CATSRDRGTSGDNEQFF. The chain is built from TRBV15 and TRBJ2-1, with 13 bases that match TRBD2. The CDR3 covers 17 residues. Per germline, CDR1 LNHNV and CDR2 YYDKDF (reference sequence). The V gene end was trimmed by 0 bases and the J gene end by 7 bases; junction bases not matched to a gene: 6.

Notes on this clonotype: It is likely a read error, because the conserved phenylalanine at the end of the CDR3 is missing. The V and J genes are TRBV3-1 and TRBJ1-1; no clear D. The CDR3 extends over 13 amino acids. CDR1 and CDR2 (germline): LGHDT, YNNKEL (reference sequence). V dropped 4 bases and J dropped 1 base, with 7 bases sitting between them. This CDR3 is CASSLRGNTEAFS. CDR3 bases: TGTGCCAGCAGCCTGCGGGGGAACACTGAAGCTTTCTCT.

This clonotype was recorded a few times. V gene TRBV6-1 combines with J gene TRBJ1-5; TRBD1 matches 10 bases. The germline gives CDR1 MNHNS, CDR2 SASEGT. With V trimmed by 6 bases and J by 1 base, 12 bases remained unmatched. The CDR3 covers 18 residues. This CDR3 is CASRGGQGVLKSNQPQHF. CDR3 bases: TGTGCCAGCAGAGGCGGACAGGGGGTTTTGAAAAGCAATCAGCCCCAGCATTTT.

This clonotype was seen at least ten times. The chain is built from TRBV28 and TRBJ2-5, with TRBD1 matching 9 bases. Looked up from germline, CDR1 is MDHEN and CDR2 is SYDVKM. J lost 4 bases, V lost 2 bases, and 2 bases had no gene match. The CDR3 is made up of 14 amino acids. CDR3 region: CASSLPGQGETQYF. The CDR3 region has the DNA TGTGCCAGCAGTTTACCGGGACAGGGAGAGACCCAGTACTTC.

The chain employs TRBV7-2 and TRBJ2-7; no definite D call. The length of the CDR3 is 12 residues. With 0 bases removed from V and 4 bases from J, the gap between germline ends came to 4 bases. Germline V gene data show CDR1 as SGHTA and CDR2 as FQGNSA. DNA of the CDR3: TGTGCCAGCAGCTTAGCCGCATACGAGCAGTACGTC. Its translation is CASSLAAYEQYV.

To note about this clonotype: The CDR3 ends on some other residue instead of the conserved phenylalanine or tryptophan, so this is likely a read error. The J gene is TRBJ1-5, the V gene TRBV7-2, with no clear D. The CDR3 loop spans 13 amino acids. From germline, CDR1 is SGHTA and CDR2 FQGNSA. The CDR3 DNA sequence: TGTGCCAGCAGCTTAGGATTTGGTCAGCACCAGCATCTT. This gives the protein CASSLGFGQHQHL.

The chain employs TRBV20-1 and TRBJ1-5; D perhaps matches TRBD1 (5 bases). Germline V gene lookup returns CDR1 DFQATT and CDR2 SNEGSKA (reference sequence). The CDR3 totals 15 residues. Trimming stripped 0 bases from V and 2 bases from J, with 11 bases between. CDR3 coding DNA: TGCAGTGCTAGAGATCTCCTGGGGGGCAATCAGCCCCAGCATTTT. Its translation is CSARDLLGGNQPQHF.

The V gene is TRBV2, the J gene TRBJ2-3, with 9 bases identical to TRBD1. V shed 4 bases, J shed 6 bases, and the junction held 5 bases outside the gene matches. Germline V gene sequence: CDR1 SNHLY, CDR2 FYNNEI. CDR3 length equals 14 residues. The CDR3 DNA is TGTGCCAGCAGTGGACAGGGGGTCGAGGATACGCAGTATTTT. The encoded protein is CASSGQGVEDTQYF.